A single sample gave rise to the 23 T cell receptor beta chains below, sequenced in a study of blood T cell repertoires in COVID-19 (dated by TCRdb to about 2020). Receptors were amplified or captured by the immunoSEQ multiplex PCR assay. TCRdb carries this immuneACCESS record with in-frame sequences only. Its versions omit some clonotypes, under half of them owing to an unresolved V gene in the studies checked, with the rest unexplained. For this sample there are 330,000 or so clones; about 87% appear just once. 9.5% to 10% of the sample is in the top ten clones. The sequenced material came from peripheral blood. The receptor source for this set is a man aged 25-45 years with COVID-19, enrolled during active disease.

Written as DNA, the CDR3 is TGCGCCAGCAGCCACCCTAGTGCCCCGGAGCAGTTCTTC. It translates to CASSHPSAPEQFF. The genes are TRBV4-1 and TRBJ2-1; no firm D call. V was trimmed by 3 bases and J by 10 bases, leaving 13 bases between them. The CDR3 has 13 residues. Germline loops: CDR1 MGHRA, CDR2 YSYEKL.

CDR3: CAIRQGWNEQFF. Written as DNA, the CDR3 is TGTGCCATACGACAGGGGTGGAATGAGCAGTTCTTC. The chain has TRBV6-6 and TRBJ2-1, with 8 bases identical to TRBD1. Germline V gives CDR1 MNHNY, CDR2 SVGAGI (reference sequence). The CDR3 runs to 12 residues. The ends lost 10 bases at V and 7 bases at J; junction bases unmatched: 6.

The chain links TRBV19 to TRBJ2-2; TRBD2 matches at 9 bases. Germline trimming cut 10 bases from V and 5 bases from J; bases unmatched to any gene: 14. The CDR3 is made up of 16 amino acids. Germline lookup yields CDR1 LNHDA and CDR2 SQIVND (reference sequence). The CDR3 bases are TGTGCCACCCTGGGGCGGGGGGGCCTAAGAACCGGGGAGCTGTTTTTT. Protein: CATLGRGGLRTGELFF. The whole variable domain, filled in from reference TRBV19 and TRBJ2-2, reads DGGITQSPKYLFRKEGQNVTLSCEQNLNHDAMYWYRQDPGQGLRLIYYSQIVNDFQKGDIAEGYSVSREKKESFPLTVTSAQKNPTAFYLCATLGRGGLRTGELFFGEGSRLTVL.

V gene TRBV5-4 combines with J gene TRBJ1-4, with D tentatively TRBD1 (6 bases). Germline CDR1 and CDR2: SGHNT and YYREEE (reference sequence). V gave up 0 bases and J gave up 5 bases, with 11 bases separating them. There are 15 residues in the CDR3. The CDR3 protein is CASSLAGQGNEKLFF. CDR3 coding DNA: TGTGCCAGCAGCTTGGCCGGGCAGGGGAATGAAAAACTGTTTTTT.

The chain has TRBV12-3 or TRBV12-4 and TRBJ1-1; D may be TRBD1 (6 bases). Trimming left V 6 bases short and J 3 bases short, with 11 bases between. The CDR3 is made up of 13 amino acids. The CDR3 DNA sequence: TGTGCCAGCAGGCTTAACAGGGACACTGAAGCTTTCTTT. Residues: CASRLNRDTEAFF.

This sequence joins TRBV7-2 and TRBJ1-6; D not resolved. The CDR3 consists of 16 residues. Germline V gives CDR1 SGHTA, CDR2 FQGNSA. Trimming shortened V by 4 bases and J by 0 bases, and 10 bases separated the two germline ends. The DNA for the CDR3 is TGTGCCAGCAGCTCCGGCGGCGGCTCCTATAATTCACCCCTCCACTTT. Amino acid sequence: CASSSGGGSYNSPLHF.

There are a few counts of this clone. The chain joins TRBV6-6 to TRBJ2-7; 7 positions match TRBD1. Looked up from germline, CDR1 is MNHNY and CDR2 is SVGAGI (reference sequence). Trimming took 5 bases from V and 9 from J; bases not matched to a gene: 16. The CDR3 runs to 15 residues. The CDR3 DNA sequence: TGTGCCAGCAGTGACCGACAGGGTCGCCCGGATGGGCAGTACTTC. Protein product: CASSDRQGRPDGQYF.

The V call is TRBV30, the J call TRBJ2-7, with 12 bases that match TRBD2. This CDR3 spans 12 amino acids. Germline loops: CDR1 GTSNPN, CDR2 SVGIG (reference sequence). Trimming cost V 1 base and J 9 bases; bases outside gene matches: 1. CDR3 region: CAWSASGRGQYF. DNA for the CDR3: TGTGCCTGGAGTGCTAGCGGGAGGGGGCAGTACTTC.

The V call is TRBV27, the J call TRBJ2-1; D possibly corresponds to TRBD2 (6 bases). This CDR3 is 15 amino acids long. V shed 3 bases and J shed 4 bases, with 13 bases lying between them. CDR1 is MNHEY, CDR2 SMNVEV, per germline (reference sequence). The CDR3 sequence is CASSFGLAWYNEQFF. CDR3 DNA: TGTGCCAGCAGTTTCGGCCTAGCGTGGTACAATGAGCAGTTCTTC.

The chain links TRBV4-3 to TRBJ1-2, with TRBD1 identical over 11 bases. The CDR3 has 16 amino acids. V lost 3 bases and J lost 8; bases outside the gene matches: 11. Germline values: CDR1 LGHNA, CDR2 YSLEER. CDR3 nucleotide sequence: TGCGCCAGCAGCCAGCTGGGGACAGGGGGGAAGTACGGCTACACCTTC. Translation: CASSQLGTGGKYGYTF.

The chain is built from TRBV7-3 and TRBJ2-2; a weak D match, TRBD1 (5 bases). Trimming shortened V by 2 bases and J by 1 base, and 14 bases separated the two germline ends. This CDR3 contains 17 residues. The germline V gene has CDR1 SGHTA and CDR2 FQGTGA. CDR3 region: CASSLQGSPMNTGELFF. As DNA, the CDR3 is TGTGCCAGCAGCTTACAGGGAAGCCCAATGAACACCGGGGAGCTGTTTTTT.

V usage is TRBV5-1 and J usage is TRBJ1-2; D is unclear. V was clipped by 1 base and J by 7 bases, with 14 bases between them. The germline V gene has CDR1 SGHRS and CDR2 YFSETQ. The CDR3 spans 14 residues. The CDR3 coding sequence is TGCGCCAGCAGCTTGTACGGGGTGCTTGGTGGCTACACCTTC. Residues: CASSLYGVLGGYTF.

The CDR3: CASSQRARGRPQETQYF. The CDR3 coding sequence is TGTGCCAGCAGTCAACGTGCACGCGGGAGACCCCAAGAGACCCAGTACTTC. The V gene is TRBV6-2 or TRBV6-3, the J gene TRBJ2-5, with 7 bases aligning to TRBD2. V lost 5 bases to trimming and J lost 1 base; unmatched junction nucleotides: 13. This CDR3 is 17 amino acids long. Germline V gene data show CDR1 as MNHEY and CDR2 as SVGEGT.

The CDR3 DNA sequence: TGTGCCAGCAGTTTATCTTCCCCGTTTGAGACAGGGGAAGGGACCGGGGAGCTGTTTTTT. Translated: CASSLSSPFETGEGTGELFF. The J gene is TRBJ2-2, the V gene TRBV27; 8 bases agree with TRBD1. This CDR3 is 20 amino acids long. The germline V gene has CDR1 MNHEY and CDR2 SMNVEV (reference sequence). V shed 0 bases and J 5 bases; nucleotides not matched to a gene: 17.

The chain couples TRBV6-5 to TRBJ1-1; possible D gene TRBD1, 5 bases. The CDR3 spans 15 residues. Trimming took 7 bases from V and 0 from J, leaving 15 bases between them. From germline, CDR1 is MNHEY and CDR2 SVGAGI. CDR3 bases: TGTGCCAGCACAACAAACGGGGGGATGAACACTGAAGCTTTCTTT. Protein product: CASTTNGGMNTEAFF.

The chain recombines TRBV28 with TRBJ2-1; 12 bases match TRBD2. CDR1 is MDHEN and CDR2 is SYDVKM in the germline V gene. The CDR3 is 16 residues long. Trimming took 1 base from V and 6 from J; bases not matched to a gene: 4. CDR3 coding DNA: TGTGCCAGCAGTTTATATCCTAGCGGGAGGGCCAATGAGCAGTTCTTC. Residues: CASSLYPSGRANEQFF.

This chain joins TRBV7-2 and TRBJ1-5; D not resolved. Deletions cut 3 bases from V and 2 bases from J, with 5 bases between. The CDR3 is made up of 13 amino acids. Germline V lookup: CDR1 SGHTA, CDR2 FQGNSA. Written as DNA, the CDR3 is TGTGCCAGCAGCTTTTCAGGCAATCAGCCCCAGCATTTT. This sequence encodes CASSFSGNQPQHF.

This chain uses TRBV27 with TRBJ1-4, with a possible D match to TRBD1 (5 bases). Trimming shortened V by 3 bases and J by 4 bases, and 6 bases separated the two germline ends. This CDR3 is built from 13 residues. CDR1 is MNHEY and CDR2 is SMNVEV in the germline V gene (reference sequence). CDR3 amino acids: CASSLGGNEKLFF. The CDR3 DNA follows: TGTGCCAGCAGTTTGGGGGGTAATGAAAAACTGTTTTTT.

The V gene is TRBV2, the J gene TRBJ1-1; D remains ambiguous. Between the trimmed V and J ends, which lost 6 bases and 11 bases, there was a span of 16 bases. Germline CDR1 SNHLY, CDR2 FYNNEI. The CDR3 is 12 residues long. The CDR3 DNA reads TGTGCCAGCAGCGCCGGTACCTCTTGGGCTTTCTTT. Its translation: CASSAGTSWAFF.

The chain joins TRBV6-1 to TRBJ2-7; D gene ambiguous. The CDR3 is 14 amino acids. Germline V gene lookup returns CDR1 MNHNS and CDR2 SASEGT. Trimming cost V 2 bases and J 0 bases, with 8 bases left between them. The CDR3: CASSEQVSSYEQYF. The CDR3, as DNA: TGTGCCAGCAGTGAACAGGTGAGCTCCTACGAGCAGTACTTC.

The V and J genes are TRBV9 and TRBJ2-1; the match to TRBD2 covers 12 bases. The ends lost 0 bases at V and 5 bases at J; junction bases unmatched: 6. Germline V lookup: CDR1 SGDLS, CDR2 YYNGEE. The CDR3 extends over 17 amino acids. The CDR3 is CASSVGLAGGRNNEQFF. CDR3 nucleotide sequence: TGTGCCAGCAGCGTAGGGCTAGCGGGAGGGCGGAACAATGAGCAGTTCTTC.

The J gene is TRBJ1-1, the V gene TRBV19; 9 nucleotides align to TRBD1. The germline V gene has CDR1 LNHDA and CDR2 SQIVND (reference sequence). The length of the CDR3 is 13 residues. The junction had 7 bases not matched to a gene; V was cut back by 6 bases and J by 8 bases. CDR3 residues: CASRLSGTGEAFF. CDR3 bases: TGTGCCAGTAGGCTATCCGGGACAGGGGAAGCTTTCTTT. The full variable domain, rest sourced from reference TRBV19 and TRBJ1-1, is DGGITQSPKYLFRKEGQNVTLSCEQNLNHDAMYWYRQDPGQGLRLIYYSQIVNDFQKGDIAEGYSVSREKKESFPLTVTSAQKNPTAFYLCASRLSGTGEAFFGQGTRLTVV.

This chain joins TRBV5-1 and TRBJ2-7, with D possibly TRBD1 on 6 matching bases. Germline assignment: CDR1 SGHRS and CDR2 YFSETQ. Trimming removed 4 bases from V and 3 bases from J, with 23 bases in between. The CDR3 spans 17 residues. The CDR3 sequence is CASSPGTSLRINYEQYF. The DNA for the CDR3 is TGCGCCAGCAGCCCAGGGACATCTCTAAGGATTAACTACGAGCAGTACTTC.